This TCR beta chain was documented in a study of cytomegalovirus exposure and HLA in healthy donors (dated by TCRdb to between 2016 and 2019). Broadly, across the study: According to an earlier analysis of several hundred of the donors, 200 million or so T cells yielded 117 million unique TCR beta sequences and 276 Gb of sequence data. About 300 gigabases of sequencing data and tens of millions of unique TCR sequences were included in an early release covering 550 to 800 HLA-typed donors. Of the roughly 400 genotyped donors, 70% to 90% were placed in the genetic ancestry cluster associated with self-reported Caucasian donors. The aim of the study was to test whether cataloging public T cell receptors could identify signatures of past pathogen exposure. The study used immunosequencing to profile the T cell repertoires of under 700 subjects and linked those repertoires to cytomegalovirus serostatus. Besides the first cohort of 666 subjects, a separate validation cohort made up of over 100 different subjects was used. High-throughput TCR immunosequencing, statistical association of individual TCRs with disease status, and machine learning were combined to predict cytomegalovirus infection status. In a later analysis, previously published TCR beta repertoires from 500 to 750 donors were re-analyzed and high-resolution HLA genotyping was added so that TCR occurrence patterns could be studied. Rather than drawing on any new phenotypic data, the later analysis identified candidate immune exposures from TCR beta sequences and the way those sequences occurred across donors. An earlier analysis of some 600 of the donors applied high-throughput TCR beta sequencing to assess whether each TCR beta V gene segment acted as functional or pseudogenic. Alongside the repertoire data, information on donor age, sex, ethnicity and CMV serostatus was compiled. A later genetic analysis used genome-wide SNP genotypes for about three fifths of the roughly 700 donors, treating that subset as a discovery cohort. All discovery cohort repertoires had been generated using a single sequencing platform. Both class I and class II loci were covered by HLA typing, at four-digit resolution. Typing coverage varied by locus: about 629-630 donors for A, B, C, DRB1 and DQB1; 500 to 550 for DQA1; more than 600 for DPA1; roughly 450 for DPB1. Because of strong linkage in the cohort, four to six DR-DQ haplotypes were treated as single units for association and clustering. On average, about 240,000 unique TCR beta nucleotide sequences were sequenced per donor among a few hundred genotyped donors of the cohort, with about 17% of those sequences being non-productive. Results and caveats for the whole study, not just this receptor: In a later genetic analysis, fewer N-insertions in productive TCRs were reported among donors in an Asian-associated ancestry cluster than the approximately 630-donor mean. The classifier was reported to diagnose cytomegalovirus status with high specificity and sensitivity in both the original cohort and the validation cohort. For the cohort, immune exposure information was limited to CMV serostatus. The cohort was sequenced for TCR beta chains only, and without alpha or paired-chain data the features that could be detected were limited. A group of highly shared sequence variants was considered likely to be a technical artifact of the sequencing pipeline. According to a later analysis, most CMV-associated TCR beta chains appeared to be HLA-restricted, and the HLA associations seemed to be driven largely by CMV exposure. While some public TCRs were present in many individuals, most TCR sequences turned up only very rarely across donors. The study gave a list of about 150 TCR beta chains associated with cytomegalovirus. Specific HLA alleles were associated with 15,000 to 20,000 TCR beta sequences at a false discovery rate of 0.05 in a later analysis. In vitro tests confirmed that three of the cytomegalovirus-associated TCR beta chains recognize cytomegalovirus antigens. An earlier analysis of some 560 of the donors showed that most TCR beta V segments appeared in productive rearrangements either about 87% or about 30% of the time, which broadly matched IMGT annotations. The authors suggested that the approach could potentially be generalized to other disease states and immunological phenotypes. In a later analysis, the rate of TCR association differed among HLA loci, with DRB1 alleles having the most associated TCRs and HLA-C alleles having the fewest. In a later analysis, HLA-associated TCR beta chains showed more clonal expansion and lower generation probabilities than non-associated chains that were equally common. A further reported finding was that TCR beta sequences accurately predicted the HLA-A and HLA-B alleles for most subjects in the first cohort. Presence/absence analyses assumed roughly uniform sequencing depth across donors, an assumption that may not hold. Some IMGT-functional V segments, including TRBV6-2 and TRBV6-3, could not be told apart with the 87-base-pair reads, so those segments were excluded. Seventeen rarely observed V segments, including chromosome 9 orphons, were excluded from the earlier analysis of some 590 of the donors because counts were too low. Linkage disequilibrium might explain the correlated functional status among segregating V segments, but an unknown experimental factor could not be excluded. When HLA alleles, especially DR and DQ, strongly co-occurred, attributing TCR associations to individual alleles was difficult. In a later analysis, several top co-occurrence clusters were reported to appear linked to parvovirus B19, influenza, CMV and Epstein-Barr virus. An association between a missense DCLRE1C variant and V-gene and J-gene trimming of TCR beta chains was found in a later genetic analysis and replicated in an independent cohort. Because HLA typing was unavailable for some donors at each locus, only the typed subset was used in association tests.

Library preparation was by the immunoSEQ multiplex PCR assay. For the multiplex PCR, a mixture combining 60 forward primers for TCR Vbeta segments and 13 reverse primers for TCR Jbeta segments was used. A multiplex PCR assay on genomic DNA amplified the CDR3 region of rearranged TCR beta genes. Amplified TCR beta libraries were sequenced as 87-base-pair reads on the Illumina HiSeq System. Concerning the study's data processing: A later analysis tallied roughly 80 million unique TCR beta chains across the 650 to 750 repertoires, and around 10 million of those chains were shared by two or more donors. Raw reads were error-corrected and collapsed into unique sequences by a nearest-neighbor algorithm in which closely related sequences were merged to remove PCR and sequencing errors. V, D and J gene segments were assigned by aligning CDR3 sequences to IMGT reference sequences. For a sequence to be retained, a match of at least six nucleotides to both a V gene segment and a J gene segment was required. A rearrangement counted as productive if the CDR3 had no stop codons and remained in frame with V and J, and every other rearrangement counted as non-productive. CDR3 was defined by IMGT convention, running from the second conserved V-encoded cysteine to the conserved J-encoded phenylalanine. Sequences without an unambiguous match to a single V gene segment were excluded from the earlier analysis of approximately 600 of the donors. In an earlier analysis of some 590 of the donors, a V segment was called functional when productive rearrangements were above 56.7%, and segregating when the standard deviation between donors exceeded 5%. A statistical classification framework was built to diagnose cytomegalovirus status from the catalog of TCR beta chain sequences. In a later analysis, TCR nucleotide sequences were compared against IMGT/GENE-DB human TR gene sequences so that V and J genes could be assigned. A later analysis assigned CDR3 sequences and most-parsimonious VDJ recombination scenarios with the TCRdist pipeline. In a later analysis, each TCR beta chain was defined by its CDR3 amino acid sequence together with its V-gene family, and reads without a unique V-gene family were excluded. In a later analysis, approximately 640 highly shared, low-generation-probability nucleotide sequences were removed to address suspected cross-contamination and a sequencing artifact. A later analysis calculated a clonal expansion index for each public chain from normalized within-repertoire ranks of inferred template counts. Generation probabilities in a later analysis came from a VDJ recombination model fitted to out-of-frame rearrangements, and those results were checked against IGoR. In a later analysis, TCR-TCR, TCR-HLA and TCR-CMV co-occurrence was scored with hypergeometric tests, and a repertoire-size bias correction was applied to TCR pairs. In a later analysis, false discovery rates were estimated by permuting HLA or CMV assignments 20 times. In a later analysis, co-occurring TCRs were grouped using DBSCAN, with TCRdist sequence similarity added in when clustering inside HLA-allele-positive subsets. Repertoires with fewer than 30,000 or more than 120,000 public chains were left out of co-occurrence clustering, as were four to six repertoires with anomalous nucleotide sharing. TCRdb limited this immuneACCESS table to in-frame rearrangements with V and J called. A share of clones is missing; checked studies link under half to unresolved V genes, and the rest is unexplained. V and J calls and clone size come straight from that table; D and trimming were deduced from the DNA. This sample holds under 150,000 clones; roughly 80% were observed only once. Over 1% of the sample is in the top ten clones.

Taken from cysteine to phenylalanine, the CDR3 has 14 residues. Only CDR3 DNA remains: 42 bases, in frame from the first base. As encoded in the germline V gene, CDR1 is SGHNT while CDR2 is YENEEA. V loses 0 bases of germline sequence and J loses 3 bases, and the interval between the two ends is 8 bases. The cohort was made up of under 800 healthy bone marrow donors. All cohort members were sampled while nominally healthy, although unrecorded immune exposures were likely present. The donor was CMV seronegative and was included in the group of approximately 350 seronegative cohort members. A peripheral blood sample was collected from each donor, and TCR beta sequencing was performed on peripheral blood mononuclear cells. Genomic DNA was extracted from the blood cell samples with the Qiagen DNeasy Blood Extraction Kit. On this clone: Which antigen it targets is not known. The sample holds no much larger clone one base away, and base qualities are not on file.

Sequenced: PBMCs. The chain is made from TRBV11-3 and TRBJ1-1, with an unclear D gene assignment. The clonotype comes from a boy between 10 and 17 years old in good health and CMV-seronegative. At the DNA level, the sequence is TGTGCCAGCAGCTTAGAACCCGGGGACACTGAAGCTTTCTTT. The encoded protein is CASSLEPGDTEAFF.